The sequence of this TCR beta chain was determined in a study of OX40 agonist ivuxolimab in advanced cancers. This CDR3 region has 14 residues. V trimming: 4 bases; J trimming: 3 bases; junction bases outside the gene matches: 4. Germline V gene lookup returns CDR1 GTSNPN and CDR2 SVGIG (reference sequence). Measured with immunoSEQ multiplex PCR; TCRdb has only the in-frame clones, and not every one. In the table there are 92,000 or so clones, roughly four fifths of which are singletons. The gene calls are TRBV30 and TRBJ1-2; 11 bases map to TRBD1. The TCR sequence derives from an adult with an advanced solid tumor such as melanoma, head and neck, liver or kidney cancer. This sample comprised CD4+ or CD8+ T cells sorted from blood, obtained in a trial of the OX40 agonist ivuxolimab. Written as DNA, the CDR3 is TGTGCCTGGACCCGGGACAGGGGGGACTATGGCTACACCTTC. Its translation: CAWTRDRGDYGYTF.